The 15 T cell receptor beta chains reported below all come from one sample, sequenced in a study of post-analysis software for immune sequencing data. Tagging with unique molecular identifiers was a feature of the TCR beta cDNA libraries. TCRdb called the PCR reads again in MiXCR, with one record for every CDR3 protein. The sample lists over 150,000 distinct CDR3 sequences; roughly 31% were seen once. These receptors have no known antigen. Whole-study results and caveats: The study found TRBV5-6, TRBV5-1 and TRBV20-1 among a few TRBV segments more frequent in patients than controls.

Sequencing used blood. The receptors were sampled from a girl under 18 with multiple sclerosis.

About this clonotype itself: This may be a read error, as it is one base from a much larger clone. V and J are TRBV12-3 or TRBV12-4 and TRBJ2-3, with D maybe TRBD2 (6 bases). Trimming pared 4 bases from V and 4 bases from J, leaving 18 bases between. CDR3 length equals 16 residues. CDR3 amino acids: CASSSRLRETADTQYF. In DNA, the CDR3 is TGTGCCAGCAGTTCCCGACTCCGGGAGACCGCAGATACGCAGTATTTT.

There are many counts of this clonotype. V gene TRBV29-1 combines with J gene TRBJ2-1; 11 bases align to TRBD1. Trimming took 7 bases from V and 7 from J; bases not matched to a gene: 3. This CDR3 region has 12 residues. Germline V gives CDR1 SQVTM, CDR2 ANQGSEA. CDR3 in DNA: TGCAGCGGCGGGACAGGGGGAAATGAGCAGTTCTTC. Residues: CSGGTGGNEQFF.

As concerns this clonotype: With a much larger clone just one base away, this may be a read error. The chain carries TRBV9 and TRBJ2-3; D is perhaps TRBD1 (8 bases). Germline CDR1 and CDR2: SGDLS and YYNGEE. This CDR3 contains 16 residues. The CDR3 loop is CASSAVDREGSDTQDF. CDR3 in DNA: TGTGCCAGCAGCGCCGTGGACAGGGAGGGCTCAGATACGCAGGATTTT.

In this sample, this clonotype turned up many times. CDR3 loop: CASSPKGQGYNEQFF. CDR3 DNA: TGTGCCAGCAGCCCCAAAGGACAAGGCTACAATGAGCAGTTCTTC. V usage is TRBV7-9 and J usage is TRBJ2-1; maybe TRBD1 (5 bases). Germline loops: CDR1 SEHNR, CDR2 FQNEAQ (reference sequence). V was trimmed by 5 bases and J by 3 bases, leaving 14 bases between them. The CDR3 runs to 15 residues.

This clonotype was seen more than once but under ten times. This chain uses TRBV7-8 with TRBJ1-6; D is unresolved. With 4 bases removed from V and 10 bases from J, the gap between germline ends came to 14 bases. The CDR3 runs 14 residues. Germline V gene data show CDR1 as SGHVS and CDR2 as FQNEAQ. The CDR3 DNA follows: TGTGCCAGCAGCTCGGCCCCGGCTAACTCACCCCTCCACTTT. This codes for CASSSAPANSPLHF.

The V and J genes are TRBV15 and TRBJ1-4; 10 nucleotides line up with TRBD1. This CDR3 comprises 13 residues. Germline CDR1 and CDR2: LNHNV and YYDKDF (reference sequence). V lost 9 bases, J lost 7 bases, and 5 bases stayed unmatched. CDR3 region: CATRTGGSEKLFF. The CDR3 nucleotides are TGTGCCACGAGGACAGGGGGAAGTGAAAAACTGTTTTTT. The whole variable domain, remainder taken from reference TRBV15 and TRBJ1-4, is DAMVIQNPRYQVTQFGKPVTLSCSQTLNHNVMYWYQQKSSQAPKLLFHYYDKDFNNEADTPDNFQSRRPNTSFCFLDIRSPGLGDTAMYLCATRTGGSEKLFFGSGTQLSVL.

V gene TRBV6-5 combines with J gene TRBJ2-2; D uncertain. In germline, CDR1 is MNHEY, CDR2 SVGAGI. The CDR3 runs 16 residues. V was pared by 5 bases and J by 0 bases, with 13 bases between. The CDR3, as DNA: TGTGCCAGCAGTAGGGTTAGAGTATCGAACACCGGGGAGCTGTTTTTT. Translated, it gives CASSRVRVSNTGELFF.

The rearrangement joins TRBV9 to TRBJ1-1; D is ambiguous. The V gene's germline CDR1 is SGDLS and CDR2 YYNGEE. This CDR3 contains 13 residues. V was clipped by 0 bases and J by 8 bases, with 11 bases between them. CDR3 region: CASSVDDGREAFF. CDR3 DNA sequence: TGTGCCAGCAGCGTAGACGACGGAAGGGAAGCTTTCTTT.

The chain employs TRBV18 and TRBJ1-2; the D gene is possibly TRBD1 (5 bases). Germline V gene lookup returns CDR1 KGHSH and CDR2 LQKENI. This CDR3 comprises 16 residues. The V end was cut by 0 bases, the J end by 6 bases, with 17 bases between. CDR3 loop: CASSPPLAGSLNGYTF. The CDR3 region has the DNA TGTGCCAGCTCACCACCCCTGGCAGGGTCTTTGAATGGCTACACCTTC.

On this clonotype: A much larger clone sits a single nucleotide away, making a read error possible. Likely a read error: the CDR3 ends without its conserved phenylalanine or tryptophan. The V call is TRBV29-1, the J call TRBJ1-2; no clear D. Germline V gene lookup returns CDR1 SQVTM and CDR2 ANQGSEA. V lost 0 bases to trimming and J lost 0 bases, with 5 bases between them. The CDR3 totals 13 residues. For the CDR3, the DNA is TGCAGCGTTGAAGACATATCTAACTATGGCTACACCTGC. Amino acid sequence: CSVEDISNYGYTC.

This clonotype was counted at least ten times. The rearrangement joins TRBV25-1 to TRBJ1-2; D call uncertain. Germline-derived CDR1 and CDR2 are MGHDK and SYGVNS. The CDR3 length is 13 residues. V was cut by 8 bases and J by 4 bases, with 14 bases left in between. CDR3 sequence reads: CASLGQEAYGYTF. In DNA form, the CDR3 reads TGTGCCAGCCTAGGTCAGGAGGCCTATGGCTACACCTTC.

Only a few counts were recorded for this clonotype. The genes are TRBV12-5 and TRBJ2-5; TRBD1 agrees at 7 bases. The ends lost 1 base at V and 5 bases at J; junction bases unmatched: 4. In germline, CDR1 is LGHNT, CDR2 FRNRAP. CDR3 size: 14 residues. The DNA for the CDR3 is TGTGCTAGTGGTTTGGGACAGGGAGTTGAGACCCAGTACTTC. Residues: CASGLGQGVETQYF.

This clonotype was observed a few times. V gene TRBV9 combines with J gene TRBJ2-1, with 7 bases aligning to TRBD1. The CDR3 is made up of 15 amino acids. V was pared by 4 bases and J by 0 bases, with 4 bases of the junction left unmatched. Germline V gene data show CDR1 as SGDLS and CDR2 as YYNGEE. For the CDR3, the DNA is TGTGCCAGCAGCTACCGGGACAGCTCCTACAATGAGCAGTTCTTC. Translated: CASSYRDSSYNEQFF.

This clonotype was observed at least ten times. CDR3 in DNA: TGCAGTGCTTCATCTCTAGCGTCCTCCTACGAGCAGTACTTC. Amino acids: CSASSLASSYEQYF. The chain recombines TRBV20-1 with TRBJ2-7, with a weak D call TRBD2 (6 bases). The CDR3 has 14 amino acids. Trimming left V 5 bases short and J 0 bases short, with 14 bases between. Germline loops: CDR1 DFQATT, CDR2 SNEGSKA (reference sequence).

This CDR3 is CASSQWPGGLDTGELFF. The CDR3 DNA sequence: TGTGCCAGCAGCCAATGGCCGGGAGGGCTTGACACCGGGGAGCTGTTTTTT. This sequence joins TRBV3-1 and TRBJ2-2; the match to TRBD2 covers 8 bases. Trimming took 2 bases from V and 3 from J; bases not matched to a gene: 8. Germline-derived CDR1 and CDR2 are LGHDT and YNNKEL (reference sequence). The CDR3 consists of 17 residues.